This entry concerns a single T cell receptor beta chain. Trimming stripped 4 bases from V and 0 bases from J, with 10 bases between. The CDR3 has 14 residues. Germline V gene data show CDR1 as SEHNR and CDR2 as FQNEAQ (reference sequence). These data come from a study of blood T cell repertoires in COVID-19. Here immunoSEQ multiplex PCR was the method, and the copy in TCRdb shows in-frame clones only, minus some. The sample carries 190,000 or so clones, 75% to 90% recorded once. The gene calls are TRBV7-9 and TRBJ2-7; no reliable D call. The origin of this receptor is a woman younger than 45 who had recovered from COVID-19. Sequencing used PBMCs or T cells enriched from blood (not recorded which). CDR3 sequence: CASSSMTNSYEQYF. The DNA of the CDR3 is TGTGCCAGCAGCTCGATGACAAACTCCTACGAGCAGTACTTC.